Each of the 9 T cell receptor beta chains below was sequenced from the same sample in a study of T cell clonotyping in hematopoietic cell transplantation. The protocol was immunoSEQ multiplex PCR, while the TCRdb copy is restricted to in-frame clones and leaves out a portion. The sample has about 45,000 clones; less than 95% are singletons. Material for sequencing was peripheral blood mononuclear cells. The origin of the receptors is a woman aged 50 to 60 in good health. Some clones in this sample may be carry-over from other donors' samples.

V gene TRBV4-1 combines with J gene TRBJ1-3, with 8 bases lining up with TRBD1. Germline-derived CDR1 and CDR2 are MGHRA and YSYEKL. This CDR3 comprises 18 residues. The ends lost 0 bases at V and 7 bases at J; junction bases unmatched: 14. In DNA, the CDR3 is TGCGCCAGCAGCCAAGAAGCGAATAAACAGGGGGTTCCCAACACCATATATTTT. This gives the protein CASSQEANKQGVPNTIYF.

The chain is built from TRBV30 and TRBJ1-5; no firm D call. The CDR3 sequence is 14 residues long. Trimming stripped 4 bases from V and 0 bases from J, with 10 bases between. Germline V gene sequence: CDR1 GTSNPN, CDR2 SVGIG (reference sequence). The CDR3 DNA reads TGTGCCTGGACTCGAGACGGTAGCAATCAGCCCCAGCATTTT. Encoded protein: CAWTRDGSNQPQHF.

The CDR3 protein is CASSPGVPTYEQYF. The CDR3 coding sequence is TGTGCCAGCAGCCCGGGAGTTCCGACCTACGAGCAGTACTTC. V gene TRBV5-6 combines with J gene TRBJ2-7; D perhaps matches TRBD2 (6 bases). Looked up from germline, CDR1 is SGHDT and CDR2 is YYEEEE. The length of the CDR3 is 14 residues. Trimming cost V 4 bases and J 2 bases, with 13 bases left between them.

CDR3 loop: CASSVGHYEQYF. CDR3 DNA: TGTGCCAGCAGTGTGGGACACTACGAGCAGTACTTC. The chain carries TRBV6-1 and TRBJ2-7; D is perhaps TRBD1 (6 bases). Per the germline V gene, CDR1 is MNHNS and CDR2 is SASEGT. Trimming left V 4 bases short and J 3 bases short, with 7 bases between. The CDR3 length is 12 residues.

The chain recombines TRBV29-1 with TRBJ2-1; D not resolved. Germline CDR1 is SQVTM and CDR2 is ANQGSEA. V was shortened by 3 bases and J by 7 bases, with 16 bases between the two germline ends. CDR3 length equals 14 residues. CDR3 coding DNA: TGCAGCGTTGAGGTGGGCAGCTCTGGGAATGAGCAGTTCTTC. Amino acid sequence: CSVEVGSSGNEQFF.

This clone was counted a single time. This chain links TRBV6-5 with TRBJ1-1; 9 nucleotides match TRBD1. The CDR3 consists of 13 residues. V dropped 7 bases and J dropped 10; count of bases not matched to a gene: 10. Per the germline V gene, CDR1 is MNHEY and CDR2 is SVGAGI. The CDR3, as DNA: TGTGCCAGCAAGAGGACAGGGGCGATAATAGCTTTCTTT. Its protein product is CASKRTGAIIAFF.

The chain has TRBV28 and TRBJ2-6, with a possible D match to TRBD1 (6 bases). Germline V lookup: CDR1 MDHEN, CDR2 SYDVKM. V was pared by 3 bases and J by 0 bases, with 21 bases between. The CDR3 has 20 residues. This CDR3 is CASSFSDRWAALSGANVLTF. For the CDR3, the DNA is TGTGCCAGCAGTTTTTCCGACAGGTGGGCTGCACTCTCTGGGGCCAACGTCCTGACTTTC.

The V and J genes are TRBV5-4 and TRBJ2-2, with TRBD2 matching over 9 bases. CDR3 length: 17 amino acids. The junction had 12 bases not matched to a gene; V was cut back by 4 bases and J by 5 bases. Germline V gene data show CDR1 as SGHNT and CDR2 as YYREEE (reference sequence). The CDR3 nucleotides are TGTGCCAGCAGCCCGGTTCTTGCTAGCGGGGTAACCGGGGAGCTGTTTTTT. The encoded protein is CASSPVLASGVTGELFF.

The chain uses TRBV19 and TRBJ2-2; 14 bases fit TRBD2. V was clipped by 6 bases and J by 2 bases; unmatched bases: 8. In germline, CDR1 is LNHDA, CDR2 SQIVND (reference sequence). The CDR3 has 18 residues. This CDR3 is CASRGTSGGHINTGELFF. In nucleotides, the CDR3 is TGTGCCAGTAGGGGGACTAGCGGGGGCCATATAAACACCGGGGAGCTGTTTTTT.